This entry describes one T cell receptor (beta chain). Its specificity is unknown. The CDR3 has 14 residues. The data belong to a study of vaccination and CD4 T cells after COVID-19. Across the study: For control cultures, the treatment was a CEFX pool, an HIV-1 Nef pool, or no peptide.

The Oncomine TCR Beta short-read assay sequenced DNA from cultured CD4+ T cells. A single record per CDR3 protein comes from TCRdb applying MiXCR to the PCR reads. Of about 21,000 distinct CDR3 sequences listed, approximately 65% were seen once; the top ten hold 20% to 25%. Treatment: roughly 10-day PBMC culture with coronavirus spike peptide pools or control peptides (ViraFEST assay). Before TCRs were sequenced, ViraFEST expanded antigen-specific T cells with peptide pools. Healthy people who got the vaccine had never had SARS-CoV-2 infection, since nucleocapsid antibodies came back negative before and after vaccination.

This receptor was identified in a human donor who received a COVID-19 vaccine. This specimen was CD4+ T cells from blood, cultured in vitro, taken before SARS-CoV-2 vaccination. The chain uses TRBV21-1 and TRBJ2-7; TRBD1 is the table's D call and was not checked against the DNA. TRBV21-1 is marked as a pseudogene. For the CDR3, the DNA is TGTGCCAACCTCAACCGGGATAAGACCTACGAGCAGTACTTC. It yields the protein CANLNRDKTYEQYF.